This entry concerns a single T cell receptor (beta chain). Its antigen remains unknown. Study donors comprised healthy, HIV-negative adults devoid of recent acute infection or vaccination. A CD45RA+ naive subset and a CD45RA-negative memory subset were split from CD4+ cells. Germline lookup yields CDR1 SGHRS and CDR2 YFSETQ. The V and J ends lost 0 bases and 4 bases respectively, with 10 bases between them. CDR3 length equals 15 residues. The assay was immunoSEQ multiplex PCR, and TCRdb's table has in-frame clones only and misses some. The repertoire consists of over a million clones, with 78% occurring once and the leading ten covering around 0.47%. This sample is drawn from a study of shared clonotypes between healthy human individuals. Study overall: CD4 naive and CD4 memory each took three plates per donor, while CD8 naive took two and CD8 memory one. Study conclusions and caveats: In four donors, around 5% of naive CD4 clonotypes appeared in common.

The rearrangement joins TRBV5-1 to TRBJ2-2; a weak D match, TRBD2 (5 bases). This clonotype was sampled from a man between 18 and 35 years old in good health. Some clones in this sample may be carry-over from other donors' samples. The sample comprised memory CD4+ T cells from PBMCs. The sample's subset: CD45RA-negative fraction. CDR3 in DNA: TGCGCCAGCAGCTTGGTGGTAGGGAGCACCGGGGAGCTGTTTTTT. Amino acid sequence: CASSLVVGSTGELFF.